The 25 T cell receptor beta chains given below trace back to one sample, sequenced in a study of cytomegalovirus exposure and HLA in healthy donors. Researchers ran the PCR with 60 Vbeta and 13 Jbeta primers. Libraries were prepared by immunoSEQ multiplex PCR; TCRdb keeps only in-frame clonotypes and omits some of them. The data contain about 140,000 clones, around 68% of them singletons. Sequences were obtained from PBMCs. The receptors derive from a man younger than 45 in good health and CMV-seropositive.

This sequence joins TRBV5-4 and TRBJ2-7; 9 bases are a match to TRBD2. This CDR3 is 15 amino acids long. Unmatched junction bases numbered 3, after V lost 0 bases and J lost 2 bases. Germline V gene lookup returns CDR1 SGHNT and CDR2 YYREEE (reference sequence). CDR3: CASSLASGVTYEQYF. The CDR3 DNA sequence: TGTGCCAGCAGCTTGGCTAGCGGGGTAACCTACGAGCAGTACTTC.

The chain joins TRBV9 to TRBJ2-3; 7 bases are a match to TRBD2. V shed 2 bases and J 6 bases; nucleotides not matched to a gene: 12. Germline lookup yields CDR1 SGDLS and CDR2 YYNGEE. The CDR3 has 16 residues. In nucleotides, the CDR3 is TGTGCCAGCAGCGTGTTGGCGGGAGTTTTGCAGGATACGCAGTATTTT. It codes for CASSVLAGVLQDTQYF.

The chain is built from TRBV6-6 and TRBJ2-1; D is possibly TRBD2 (6 bases). V lost 11 bases, J lost 1 base, and 9 bases lay in between. Per germline, CDR1 MNHNY and CDR2 SVGAGI (reference sequence). The CDR3 spans 12 residues. The CDR3 region is CAGGSSYNEQFF. The CDR3 nucleotides are TGTGCCGGGGGGAGTTCCTACAATGAGCAGTTCTTC.

Points on this clone: Different DNA sequences within this sample yield the same CDR3. This chain connects TRBV4-1 to TRBJ2-7, with 8 bases fitting TRBD2. Germline V gene sequence: CDR1 MGHRA, CDR2 YSYEKL. The CDR3 has 15 amino acids. J lost 1 base, V lost 3 bases, and 5 bases had no gene match. The CDR3 nucleotides are TGCGCCAGCAGCCAGGCTTCGGGAGGGTCCTACGAGCAGTACTTC. Amino acid sequence: CASSQASGGSYEQYF.

The CDR3: CASSLPGGYYEQYF. The CDR3 DNA follows: TGTGCCAGCAGCTTACCGGGAGGTTACTACGAGCAGTACTTC. This chain joins TRBV11-3 and TRBJ2-7, with 7 bases aligning to TRBD2. V dropped 2 bases and J dropped 3; count of bases not matched to a gene: 4. The CDR3 is made up of 14 amino acids. Germline-derived CDR1 and CDR2 are SGHNT and YENEEA.

This clone has more than one count but fewer than ten. The chain joins TRBV6-5 to TRBJ2-7, with 9 bases that match TRBD2. The V and J ends lost 6 bases and 3 bases, in that order; junction bases with no gene match: 9. The CDR3 is made up of 15 amino acids. CDR1 is MNHEY, CDR2 SVGAGI, per germline. CDR3 in DNA: TGTGCCAGCAGCCCTCTAGCGGGGTCCTTCTACGAGCAGTACTTC. Its protein is CASSPLAGSFYEQYF.

In its sample, this clone was seen a few times. The chain employs TRBV5-4 and TRBJ2-1; D gene ambiguous. Germline CDR1 is SGHNT and CDR2 is YYREEE (reference sequence). This CDR3 comprises 15 residues. Between the trimmed V and J ends, which lost 4 bases and 4 bases, there was a span of 15 bases. CDR3: CASSRHGSQYNEQFF. CDR3 DNA: TGTGCCAGCAGCCGGCACGGGTCCCAATACAATGAGCAGTTCTTC.

The CDR3 nucleotides are TGTGCCAGCAGCCCAGGGGTTAGCAATCAGCCCCAGCATTTT. This gives the protein CASSPGVSNQPQHF. The chain carries TRBV27 and TRBJ1-5; D possibly corresponds to TRBD1 (6 bases). This CDR3 is 14 amino acids long. Germline values: CDR1 MNHEY, CDR2 SMNVEV (reference sequence). The germline V and J ends were trimmed by 6 bases and 0 bases, with 9 bases remaining between them.

The chain links TRBV30 to TRBJ1-5; a possible D gene is TRBD1 (5 bases). The CDR3 extends over 14 amino acids. The ends were cut back, 4 bases at V and 6 bases at J, with 16 bases in the middle. The V gene's germline CDR1 is GTSNPN and CDR2 SVGIG (reference sequence). The CDR3 here is CAWNHLGGAQPQHF. CDR3 nucleotides: TGTGCCTGGAACCATCTAGGCGGGGCTCAGCCCCAGCATTTT.

The rearrangement links TRBV10-1 to TRBJ2-7; no clear D. The CDR3 has 14 amino acids. The V and J ends lost 0 bases and 6 bases respectively, with 12 bases between them. Looked up from germline, CDR1 is WNHNN and CDR2 is SYGVQD (reference sequence). The CDR3 loop is CASSESTGRPEQYF. In nucleotides, the CDR3 is TGCGCCAGCAGTGAGTCGACTGGCCGACCCGAGCAGTACTTC.

This chain uses TRBV7-9 with TRBJ1-5, with 7 bases fitting TRBD1. The junction had 15 bases not matched to a gene; V was cut back by 4 bases and J by 6 bases. The V gene's germline CDR1 is SEHNR and CDR2 FQNEAQ (reference sequence). The CDR3 contains 17 residues. CDR3 in DNA: TGTGCCAGCAGCTCAACTAAAGACAGGGAGAAGGGTCAGCCCCAGCATTTT. Its translation is CASSSTKDREKGQPQHF.

V usage is TRBV28 and J usage is TRBJ1-5; D remains unclear. CDR3 length: 14 amino acids. CDR1 and CDR2 from the germline V gene are MDHEN and SYDVKM. Trimming left V 2 bases short and J 4 bases short, with 9 bases between. The CDR3 nucleotides read TGTGCCAGCAGTTTAGGTCGGGGTAATCAGCCCCAGCATTTT. Translating it yields CASSLGRGNQPQHF.

The chain combines TRBV11-3 with TRBJ2-7, with TRBD2 identical over 10 bases. The CDR3 extends over 15 amino acids. Losses at the gene ends were 5 bases for V and 4 bases for J; bases not matched to a gene: 8. Germline V gene lookup returns CDR1 SGHNT and CDR2 YENEEA. CDR3 residues: CASSPFLAGVYEQYF. The CDR3 DNA reads TGTGCCAGCAGCCCCTTTCTAGCGGGAGTTTACGAGCAGTACTTC.

The V call is TRBV2, the J call TRBJ1-1; D is possibly TRBD1 (5 bases). Per the germline V gene, CDR1 is SNHLY and CDR2 is FYNNEI. Trimming shortened V by 1 base and J by 2 bases, and 14 bases separated the two germline ends. The CDR3 has 16 amino acids. CDR3 nucleotides: TGTGCCAGCAGTGAAGAGATCGGGGGGGGAAACACTGAAGCTTTCTTT. The encoded protein is CASSEEIGGGNTEAFF.

This clone turned up a few times. This chain uses TRBV11-2 with TRBJ1-2; TRBD1 is a possible D gene (5 bases). CDR1 is SGHAT, CDR2 FQNNGV, per germline. V lost 4 bases, J lost 1 base, and 10 bases lay in between. CDR3 size: 14 residues. CDR3: CASSSDIGNYGYTF. Written as DNA, the CDR3 is TGTGCCAGCAGCTCGGACATTGGTAACTATGGCTACACCTTC.

This chain uses TRBV6-1 with TRBJ1-5; 8 bases fit TRBD1. The CDR3 consists of 12 residues. The junction had 1 base not matched to a gene; V was cut back by 8 bases and J by 4 bases. CDR1 MNHNS and CDR2 SASEGT come from the germline V gene. CDR3 sequence: CASRQGNQPQHF. CDR3 DNA: TGTGCCAGCCGACAGGGGAATCAGCCCCAGCATTTT.

This clone was counted between two and nine times. The gene calls are TRBV10-2 and TRBJ1-2; D might be TRBD1 (6 bases). Trimming took off 3 bases at V and 2 bases at J, with 10 bases between the two ends. The CDR3 is 14 residues long. Per the germline V gene, CDR1 is WSHSY and CDR2 is SAAADI. The CDR3 sequence is CASSDGRGNYGYTF. CDR3 sequence (DNA): TGCGCCAGCAGTGACGGCAGGGGCAACTATGGCTACACCTTC.

This clone appeared a few times. The chain is built from TRBV6-5 and TRBJ1-2; the D gene is possibly TRBD1 (5 bases). The germline CDR1 and CDR2 sequences are MNHEY and SVGAGI. V lost 0 bases, J lost 2 bases, and 7 bases lay in between. The CDR3 loop spans 14 amino acids. The CDR3 is CASSYSRGNYGYTF. The CDR3 DNA follows: TGTGCCAGCAGTTACTCCCGGGGGAACTATGGCTACACCTTC.

This clone was detected once. This rearrangement joins TRBV6-6 to TRBJ2-3; D is uncertain. Germline V gene sequence: CDR1 MNHNY, CDR2 SVGAGI (reference sequence). Trimming removed 8 bases at V and 0 bases at J, with 15 bases between. This CDR3 is built from 15 residues. The CDR3 sequence: CASQKAPSSTDTQYF. The CDR3 DNA sequence: TGTGCCAGCCAAAAAGCCCCATCGAGCACAGATACGCAGTATTTT.

DNA of the CDR3: TGTGCCAGCAGGACGACGGCGGGGTTTGGGGAGGGTGAGCAGTTCTTC. It encodes CASRTTAGFGEGEQFF. J is TRBJ2-1 and V is TRBV27; TRBD2 agrees at 7 bases. Losses at the gene ends were 6 bases for V and 9 bases for J; bases not matched to a gene: 17. Germline CDR1 is MNHEY and CDR2 is SMNVEV (reference sequence). The CDR3 extends over 16 amino acids.

The chain is built from TRBV30 and TRBJ1-4; no clear D gene. Trimming took 7 bases from V and 7 from J, leaving 7 bases between them. CDR1 is GTSNPN, CDR2 SVGIG, per germline (reference sequence). CDR3 length equals 10 residues. This CDR3 is CASGGEKLFF. As DNA, the CDR3 is TGTGCCTCCGGCGGTGAAAAACTGTTTTTT.

The rearrangement uses TRBV28 and TRBJ2-7, with D possibly matching TRBD1 (5 bases). Trimming took off 1 base at V and 4 bases at J, with 14 bases between the two ends. The CDR3 is 15 residues long. Germline-derived CDR1 and CDR2 are MDHEN and SYDVKM. This chain's CDR3 is CASSLLGAMEYEQYF. The CDR3 nucleotides read TGTGCCAGCAGTTTATTAGGGGCCATGGAATACGAGCAGTACTTC.

The chain joins TRBV7-9 to TRBJ2-2; D gene unclear. V lost 4 bases, J lost 1 base, and 7 bases lay in between. The CDR3 totals 14 residues. The germline V gene has CDR1 SEHNR and CDR2 FQNEAQ (reference sequence). CDR3 sequence reads: CASSSSQNTGELFF. DNA for the CDR3: TGTGCCAGCAGCTCATCCCAGAACACCGGGGAGCTGTTTTTT.

The chain uses TRBV30 and TRBJ1-5, with D possibly matching TRBD1 (6 bases). CDR1 is GTSNPN and CDR2 is SVGIG in the germline V gene (reference sequence). The CDR3 sequence is 13 residues long. V shed 5 bases and J shed 7 bases, with 15 bases lying between them. For the CDR3, the DNA is TGTGCCTGGGGGGGCCAGGGCGGGCAGCCCCAGCATTTT. Residues: CAWGGQGGQPQHF.

Turning to this clone: This sample includes further DNA sequences coding for the same CDR3. The V gene is TRBV11-2, the J gene TRBJ2-7; D possibly corresponds to TRBD2 (5 bases). The CDR3 length is 12 residues. V was trimmed by 3 bases and J by 4 bases, leaving 7 bases between them. Germline V lookup: CDR1 SGHAT, CDR2 FQNNGV. CDR3 in DNA: TGTGCCAGCAGCTTGGACTCGTACGAGCAGTACTTC. Translated, it gives CASSLDSYEQYF.